The T cell receptor beta chain under discussion was sequenced for a study of graft-versus-host responses after intestinal transplantation. Study-wide context: Transplantation in recipients was multivisceral, liver-intestinal, or isolated intestinal.

Sequenced by immunoSEQ multiplex PCR; TCRdb stores in-frame clones only, minus some. The sample comprises roughly 50,000 clones, roughly nine tenths of which are singletons, and 5% to 6.5% rests with the top ten. The material was PBMCs, obtained roughly 95 weeks after intestinal transplant. The sequence was collected from a human patient who received an intestinal transplant, so some T cells may come from the graft donor.

The CDR3 region is CASSLGGVNTEAFF. The CDR3 nucleotides are TGTGCCAGCAGCTTAGGTGGAGTGAACACTGAAGCTTTCTTT. The V call is TRBV11-1, the J call TRBJ1-1; no reliable D call. V was shortened by 1 base and J by 0 bases, with 6 bases between the two germline ends. The CDR3 runs to 14 residues. In germline, CDR1 is SGHAT, CDR2 FQDESV (reference sequence).